A single TCR beta chain is shown here with its context. What antigen it recognizes has not been identified. No much larger clone is present one base from it, and per-base qualities are unavailable. The data stem from a study of T cell responses to AZD1222 COVID-19 vaccine (dated by TCRdb to the early 2020s). Some background on the complete study: TCR sequencing was performed for roughly 250 trial participants, of whom about 210 were given two doses of AZD1222 and 26 were given two doses of MenACWY control vaccine. Trial participants were enrolled into age subgroups of 18-55, 56-69 and 70-plus years, which contained roughly 150, 30 and 60 TCR-sequenced participants, respectively. What the authors observed across the whole study: CD4 TCRs associated with the vaccine covered the entire spike protein, and the dominant responses were in regions 160-218 and 743-854. After two AZD1222 doses, spike-specific TCR breadth and depth were significantly higher than at day 0 and than in MenACWY recipients. The 56-69-year group was small, and its depth increase did not reach significance, likely because of low power. Most participants were white British and females outnumbered males, and the authors suggested that clonal diversity may have been underestimated. Conclusions about previously exposed vaccinees were limited because only six AZD1222 recipients were SARS-CoV-2 seropositive at baseline. Reportedly, almost half of the unique spike-specific TCRs recognized epitopes lying outside the regions that are mutated in the B.1.351 and B.1.1.7 variants. No day 14 peak-response samples were available, so repertoires were characterized only after the peak T cell response.

The CDR3 regions of human TCRbeta chains were analyzed by immunosequencing. On the authors' methods: Repertoire TCRs were matched against a reference library of SARS-CoV-2-specific TCRs generated with the MIRA antigen-specificity platform. Breadth was defined as the fraction of unique TCRs that were SARS-CoV-2-associated. Depth was defined as the fraction of total T cells that were SARS-CoV-2-associated. Using the MIRA data, each spike-specific TCR was assigned both to the spike region to which the TCR was reactive and to a CD4 or CD8 class. Log10-transformed breadth and depth values were compared by one-way ANOVA with Sidak's multiple comparisons tests. Here the immuneACCESS table is served through TCRdb, limited to in-frame sequences with V and J called. Missing clones are a known gap in these copies; in checked studies unresolved V genes cover under half, and the rest lacks a known reason. V, J and clone size are taken as reported in that table, and D and trimming were inferred from the DNA itself. The sample data list about 120,000 clones, and about 86% of these were observed just once. The top ten clones comprise around 3% of the sample.

The CDR3 goes from the cysteine to the phenylalanine over 12 residues. Only the CDR3 portion is preserved as DNA: 36 bases, with reading frame beginning at the first base. CDR1 SEHNR and CDR2 FQNEAQ were looked up in the germline V gene (reference sequence). Relative to germline, V is 1 base shorter and J is 5 bases shorter, with 3 bases between their ends. This specimen's time point label, interpreted: about 28 days (+/-7) after the second vaccine dose. AZD1222 recipients with second doses at about 4 weeks or about 12 weeks were pooled, because spike-specific TCR depth and breadth did not differ between schedules. The vaccinee samples were drawn from two UK trials, COV001 and COV002, one of which was a single-blind randomized controlled phase 2/3 trial testing AZD1222 (ChAdOx1 nCoV-19) in healthy adults. For TCRbeta chain sequencing, PBMC samples were collected from trial participants at day 0 and at day 28 after the second dose.

Sample: peripheral blood, taken 28 days after the second AZD1222 dose. The V gene is TRBV7-9 and the J gene is TRBJ1-5; the D gene identity is not certain. This TCR was sampled from an adult who received the AZD1222 COVID-19 vaccine. The DNA is TGTGCCAGCAGCTTAGAGGATCAGCCCCAGCATTTT. The encoded protein is CASSLEDQPQHF.